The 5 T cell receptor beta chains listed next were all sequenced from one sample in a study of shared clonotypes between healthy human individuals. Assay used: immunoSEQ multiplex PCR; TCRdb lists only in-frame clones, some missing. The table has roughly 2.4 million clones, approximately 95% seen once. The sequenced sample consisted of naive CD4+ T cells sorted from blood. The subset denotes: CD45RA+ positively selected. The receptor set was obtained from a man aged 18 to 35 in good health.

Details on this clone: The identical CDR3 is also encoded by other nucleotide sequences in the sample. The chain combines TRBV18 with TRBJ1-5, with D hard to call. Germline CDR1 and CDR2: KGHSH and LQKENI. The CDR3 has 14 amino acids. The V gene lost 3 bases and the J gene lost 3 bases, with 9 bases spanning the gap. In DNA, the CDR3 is TGTGCCAGCTCACCTATGGGAGACAATCAGCCCCAGCATTTT. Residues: CASSPMGDNQPQHF.

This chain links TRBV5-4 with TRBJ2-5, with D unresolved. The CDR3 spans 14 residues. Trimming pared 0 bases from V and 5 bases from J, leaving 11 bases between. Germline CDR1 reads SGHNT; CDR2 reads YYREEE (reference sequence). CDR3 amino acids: CASSLERQSETQYF. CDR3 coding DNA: TGTGCCAGCAGCTTGGAAAGGCAGTCGGAGACCCAGTACTTC.

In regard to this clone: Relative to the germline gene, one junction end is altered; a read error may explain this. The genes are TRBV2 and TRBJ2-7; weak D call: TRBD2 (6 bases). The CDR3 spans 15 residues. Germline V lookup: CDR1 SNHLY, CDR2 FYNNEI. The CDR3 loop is CASTIDGLSPYEQHF. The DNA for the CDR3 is TGTGCCAGCACCATAGATGGACTATCCCCCTACGAGCAGCACTTC.

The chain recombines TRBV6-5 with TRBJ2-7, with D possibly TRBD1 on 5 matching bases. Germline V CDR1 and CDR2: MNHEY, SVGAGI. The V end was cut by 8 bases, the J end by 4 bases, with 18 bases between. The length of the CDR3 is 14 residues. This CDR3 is CASGSTVSGYEQYF. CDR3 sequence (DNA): TGTGCCAGCGGGTCGACAGTGTCAGGGTACGAGCAGTACTTC.

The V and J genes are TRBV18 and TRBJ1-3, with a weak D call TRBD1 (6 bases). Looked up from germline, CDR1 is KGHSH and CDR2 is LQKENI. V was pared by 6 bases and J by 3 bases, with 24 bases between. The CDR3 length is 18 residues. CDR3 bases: TGTGCCAGCTCTCAGAACAACCTAAGCCAGGGGTATGGAAACACCATATATTTT. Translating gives CASSQNNLSQGYGNTIYF.